This section outlines one T cell receptor (beta chain) sequence together with its context. The record originates from a study of blood T cell repertoires in COVID-19. In the study overall: PBMCs, B-cell-depleted T cells, or T cells were the source of the cDNA or gDNA that made up the material.

The CDR3 runs 16 residues. V lost 2 bases and J 3 bases, leaving 13 bases between the germline ends. Germline lookup yields CDR1 KGHDR and CDR2 SFDVKD. Clones were read by immunoSEQ multiplex PCR, and TCRdb kept only the in-frame ones, dropping some. Among roughly 250,000 clones listed, around 82% were seen once. The chain is built from TRBV24-1 and TRBJ1-5; D remains ambiguous. The clonotype was recovered from an older person with COVID-19, enrolled during active disease. Sequences were obtained from peripheral blood. Here the CDR3 DNA reads TGTGCCACCAGTGATTCGCGGGTGGGCGACAATCAGCCCCAGCATTTT. It encodes CATSDSRVGDNQPQHF.